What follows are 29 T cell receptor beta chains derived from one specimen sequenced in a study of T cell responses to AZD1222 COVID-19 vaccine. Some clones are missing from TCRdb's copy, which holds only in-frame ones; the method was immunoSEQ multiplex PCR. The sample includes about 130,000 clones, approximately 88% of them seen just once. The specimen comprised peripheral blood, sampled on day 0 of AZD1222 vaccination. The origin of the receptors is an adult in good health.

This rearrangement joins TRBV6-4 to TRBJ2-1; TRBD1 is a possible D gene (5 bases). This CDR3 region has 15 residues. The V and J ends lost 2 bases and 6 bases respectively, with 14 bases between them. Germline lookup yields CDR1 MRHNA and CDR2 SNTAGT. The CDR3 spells CASSDGAGLSNEQFF. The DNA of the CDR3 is TGTGCCAGCAGTGACGGGGCAGGTCTTAGCAATGAGCAGTTCTTC.

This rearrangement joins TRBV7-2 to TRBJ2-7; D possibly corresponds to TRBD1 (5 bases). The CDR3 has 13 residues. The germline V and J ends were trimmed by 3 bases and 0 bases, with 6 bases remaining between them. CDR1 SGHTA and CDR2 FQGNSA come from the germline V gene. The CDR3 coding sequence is TGTGCCAGCAGCTTTCAGGGCTCCTACGAGCAGTACTTC. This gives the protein CASSFQGSYEQYF. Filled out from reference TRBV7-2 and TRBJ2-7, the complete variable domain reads GAGVSQSPSNKVTEKGKDVELRCDPISGHTALYWYRQSLGQGLEFLIYFQGNSAPDKSGLPSDRFSAERTGGSVSTLTIQRTQQEDSAVYLCASSFQGSYEQYFGPGTRLTVT.

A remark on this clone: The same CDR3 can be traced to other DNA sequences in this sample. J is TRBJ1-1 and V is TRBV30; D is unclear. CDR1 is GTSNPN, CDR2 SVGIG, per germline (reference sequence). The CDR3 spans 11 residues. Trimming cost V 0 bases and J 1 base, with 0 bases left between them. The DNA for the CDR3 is TGTGCCTGGAGTGTGAACACTGAAGCTTTCTTT. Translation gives CAWSVNTEAFF.

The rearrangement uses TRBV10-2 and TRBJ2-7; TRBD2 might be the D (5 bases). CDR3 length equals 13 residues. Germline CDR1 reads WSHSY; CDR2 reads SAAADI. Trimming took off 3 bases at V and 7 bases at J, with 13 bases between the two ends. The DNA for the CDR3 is TGCGCCAGCAGTGAATACCGGGATCGAGAGCAGTACTTC. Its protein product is CASSEYRDREQYF.

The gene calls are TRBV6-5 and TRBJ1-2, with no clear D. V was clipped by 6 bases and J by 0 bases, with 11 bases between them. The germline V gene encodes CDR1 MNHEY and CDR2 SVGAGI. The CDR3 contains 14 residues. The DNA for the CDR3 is TGTGCCAGCAGCCCGATGAGAGCTAACTATGGCTACACCTTC. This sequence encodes CASSPMRANYGYTF.

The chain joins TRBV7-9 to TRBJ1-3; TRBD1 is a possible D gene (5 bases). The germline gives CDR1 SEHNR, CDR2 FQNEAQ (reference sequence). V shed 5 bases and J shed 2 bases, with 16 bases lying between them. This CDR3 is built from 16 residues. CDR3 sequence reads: CASSQSGTVAGNTIYF. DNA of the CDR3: TGTGCCAGCAGCCAATCTGGGACGGTTGCTGGAAACACCATATATTTT.

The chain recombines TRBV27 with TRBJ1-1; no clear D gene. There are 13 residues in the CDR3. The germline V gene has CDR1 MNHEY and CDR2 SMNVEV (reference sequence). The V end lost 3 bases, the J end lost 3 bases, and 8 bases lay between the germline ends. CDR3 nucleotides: TGTGCCAGCAGTTTCAAGGGCTACACTGAAGCTTTCTTT. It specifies CASSFKGYTEAFF.

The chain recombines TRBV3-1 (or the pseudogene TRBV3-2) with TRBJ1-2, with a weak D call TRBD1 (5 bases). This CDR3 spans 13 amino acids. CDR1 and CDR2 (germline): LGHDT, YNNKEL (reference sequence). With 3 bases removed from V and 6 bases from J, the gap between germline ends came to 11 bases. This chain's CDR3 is CASSHGGGDGYTF. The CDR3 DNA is TGTGCCAGCAGCCACGGGGGGGGAGATGGCTACACCTTC.

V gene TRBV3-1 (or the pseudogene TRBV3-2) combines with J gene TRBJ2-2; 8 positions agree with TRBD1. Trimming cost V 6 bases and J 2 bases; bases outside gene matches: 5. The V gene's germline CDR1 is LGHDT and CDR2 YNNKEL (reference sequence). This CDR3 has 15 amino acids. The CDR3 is CASRGQGINTGELFF. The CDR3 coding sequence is TGTGCCAGCAGAGGACAGGGAATAAACACCGGGGAGCTGTTTTTT.

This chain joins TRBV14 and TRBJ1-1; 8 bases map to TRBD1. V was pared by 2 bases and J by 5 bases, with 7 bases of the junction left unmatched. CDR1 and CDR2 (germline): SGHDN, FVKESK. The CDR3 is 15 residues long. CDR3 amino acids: CASSQLDRGGTEAFF. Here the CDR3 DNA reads TGTGCCAGCAGCCAACTAGACAGGGGTGGTACTGAAGCTTTCTTT.

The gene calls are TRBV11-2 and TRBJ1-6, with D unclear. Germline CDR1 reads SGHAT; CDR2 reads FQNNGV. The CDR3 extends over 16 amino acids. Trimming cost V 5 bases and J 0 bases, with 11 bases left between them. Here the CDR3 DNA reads TGTGCCAGCAGCCCTGAAGCCAGCTCCTATAATTCACCCCTCCACTTT. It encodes CASSPEASSYNSPLHF.

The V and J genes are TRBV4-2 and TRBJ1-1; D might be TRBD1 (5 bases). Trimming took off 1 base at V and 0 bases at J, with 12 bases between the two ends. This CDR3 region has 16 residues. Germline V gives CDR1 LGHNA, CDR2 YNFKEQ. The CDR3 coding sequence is TGTGCCAGCAGCCAAGCCGGACACCCTTTGAACACTGAAGCTTTCTTT. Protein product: CASSQAGHPLNTEAFF.

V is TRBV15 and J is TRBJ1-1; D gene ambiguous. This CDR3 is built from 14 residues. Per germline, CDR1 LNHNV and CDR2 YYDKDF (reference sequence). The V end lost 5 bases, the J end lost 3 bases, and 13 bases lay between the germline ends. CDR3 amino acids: CATSRTRRDTEAFF. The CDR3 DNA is TGTGCCACCAGCCGGACCCGGCGGGACACTGAAGCTTTCTTT.

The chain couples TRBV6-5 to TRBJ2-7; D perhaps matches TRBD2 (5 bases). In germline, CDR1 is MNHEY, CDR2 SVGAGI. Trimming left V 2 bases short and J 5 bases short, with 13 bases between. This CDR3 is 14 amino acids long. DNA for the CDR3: TGTGCCAGCAGTTACCGGGGTCCGGCCCACGAGCAGTACTTC. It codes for CASSYRGPAHEQYF.

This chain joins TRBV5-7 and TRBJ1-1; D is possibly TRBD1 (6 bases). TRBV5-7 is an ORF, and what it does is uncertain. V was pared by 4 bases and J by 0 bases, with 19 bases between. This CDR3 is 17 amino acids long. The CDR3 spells CASSPGQSPALNTEAFF. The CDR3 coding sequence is TGTGCCAGCAGCCCAGGACAGTCCCCTGCCTTGAACACTGAAGCTTTCTTT.

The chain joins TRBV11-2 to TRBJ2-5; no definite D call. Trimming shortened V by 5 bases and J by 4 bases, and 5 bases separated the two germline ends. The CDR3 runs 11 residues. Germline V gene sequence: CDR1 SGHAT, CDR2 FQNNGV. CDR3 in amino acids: CASSPGETQYF. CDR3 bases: TGTGCCAGCAGCCCCGGAGAGACCCAGTACTTC.

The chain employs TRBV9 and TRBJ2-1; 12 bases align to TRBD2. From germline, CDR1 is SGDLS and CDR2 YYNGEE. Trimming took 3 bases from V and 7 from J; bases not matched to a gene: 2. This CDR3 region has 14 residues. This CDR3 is CASSAGLAGNEQFF. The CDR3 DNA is TGTGCCAGCAGCGCCGGACTAGCGGGAAATGAGCAGTTCTTC.

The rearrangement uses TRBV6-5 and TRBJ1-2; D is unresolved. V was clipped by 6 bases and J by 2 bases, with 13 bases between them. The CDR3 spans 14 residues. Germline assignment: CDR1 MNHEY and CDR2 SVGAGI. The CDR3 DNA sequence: TGTGCCAGCAGCCCGCCGGGCAGCAACTATGGCTACACCTTC. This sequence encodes CASSPPGSNYGYTF.

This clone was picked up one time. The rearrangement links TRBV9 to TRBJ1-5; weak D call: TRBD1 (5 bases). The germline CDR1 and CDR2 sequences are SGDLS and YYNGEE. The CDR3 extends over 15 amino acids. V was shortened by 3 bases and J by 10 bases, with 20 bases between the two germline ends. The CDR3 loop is CASSGGTYEMNPQHF. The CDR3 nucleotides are TGTGCCAGCAGCGGAGGGACTTACGAAATGAACCCCCAGCATTTT.

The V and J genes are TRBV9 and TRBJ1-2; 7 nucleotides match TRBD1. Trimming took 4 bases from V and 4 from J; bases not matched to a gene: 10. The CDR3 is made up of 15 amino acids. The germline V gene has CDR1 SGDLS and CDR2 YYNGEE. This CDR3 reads CASSLRDSGIYGYTF. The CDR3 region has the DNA TGTGCCAGCAGCCTTAGGGACAGCGGTATCTATGGCTACACCTTC.

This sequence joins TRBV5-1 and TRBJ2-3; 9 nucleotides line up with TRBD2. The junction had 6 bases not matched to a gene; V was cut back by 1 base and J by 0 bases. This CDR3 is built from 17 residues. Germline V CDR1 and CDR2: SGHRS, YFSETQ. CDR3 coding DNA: TGCGCCAGCAGCTTGCCAGCGGGGGGCCCTAGCACAGATACGCAGTATTTT. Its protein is CASSLPAGGPSTDTQYF.

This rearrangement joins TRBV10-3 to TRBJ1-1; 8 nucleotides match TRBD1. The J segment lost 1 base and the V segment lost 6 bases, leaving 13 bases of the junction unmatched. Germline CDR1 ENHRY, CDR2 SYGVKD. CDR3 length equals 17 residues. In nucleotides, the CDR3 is TGTGCCATCAGGACGTCACAGGGGACAGGAGGGAACACTGAAGCTTTCTTT. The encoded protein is CAIRTSQGTGGNTEAFF.

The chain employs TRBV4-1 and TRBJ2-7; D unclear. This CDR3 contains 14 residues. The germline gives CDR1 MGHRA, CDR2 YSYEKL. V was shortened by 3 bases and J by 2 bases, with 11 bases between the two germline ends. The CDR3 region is CASSHGDETYEQYF. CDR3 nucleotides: TGCGCCAGCAGCCACGGAGATGAGACCTACGAGCAGTACTTC.

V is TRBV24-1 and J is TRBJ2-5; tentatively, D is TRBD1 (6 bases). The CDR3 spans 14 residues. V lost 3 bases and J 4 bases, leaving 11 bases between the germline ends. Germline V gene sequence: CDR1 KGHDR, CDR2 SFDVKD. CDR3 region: CATSDRRGGETQYF. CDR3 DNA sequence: TGTGCCACCAGTGATAGAAGAGGGGGAGAGACCCAGTACTTC.

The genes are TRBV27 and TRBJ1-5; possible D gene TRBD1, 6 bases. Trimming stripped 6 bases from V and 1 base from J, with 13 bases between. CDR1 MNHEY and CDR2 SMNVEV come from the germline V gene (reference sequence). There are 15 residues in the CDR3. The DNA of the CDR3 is TGTGCCAGCAGGCTCAGGGGAACAAGCAATCAGCCCCAGCATTTT. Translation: CASRLRGTSNQPQHF.

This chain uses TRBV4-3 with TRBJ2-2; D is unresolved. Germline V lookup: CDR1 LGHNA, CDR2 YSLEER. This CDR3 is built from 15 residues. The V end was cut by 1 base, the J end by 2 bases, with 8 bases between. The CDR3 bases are TGCGCCAGCAGCCAAGGACTCAGAAACACCGGGGAGCTGTTTTTT. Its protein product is CASSQGLRNTGELFF.

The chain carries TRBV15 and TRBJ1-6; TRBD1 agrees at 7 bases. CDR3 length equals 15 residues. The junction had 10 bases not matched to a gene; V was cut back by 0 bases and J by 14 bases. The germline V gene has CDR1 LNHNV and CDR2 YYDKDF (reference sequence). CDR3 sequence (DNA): TGTGCCACCAGCAGAGAAGGACAGGTGGCAGGAGCCCTCCACTTT. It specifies CATSREGQVAGALHF.

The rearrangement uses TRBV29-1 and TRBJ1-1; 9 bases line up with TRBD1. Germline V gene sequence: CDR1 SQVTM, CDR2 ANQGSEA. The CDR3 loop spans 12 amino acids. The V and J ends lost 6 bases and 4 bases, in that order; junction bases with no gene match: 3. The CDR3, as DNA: TGCAGCGTCATGACAGGGGGCACTGAAGCTTTCTTT. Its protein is CSVMTGGTEAFF.

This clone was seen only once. The CDR3 bases are TGCAGCGTGACAGGGTCTAGCACGGCTGGAAACACCATATATTTT. This translates into CSVTGSSTAGNTIYF. The genes are TRBV29-1 and TRBJ1-3, with TRBD1 matching 7 bases. CDR1 is SQVTM, CDR2 ANQGSEA, per germline. This CDR3 is 15 amino acids long. With 6 bases clipped from V and 2 bases from J, the junction kept 10 bases outside the gene matches.